One T cell receptor (beta chain) is described in this entry. Its antigen is not identified. 5'RACE template switching with UMIs generated TCR beta cDNA. TCRdb reprocessed the 5' RACE reads, keeping one entry per CDR3 protein, no DNA. Its table lists roughly 430,000 distinct CDR3 sequences. The CDR3 covers 17 residues. CDR1 is SGHRS, CDR2 YFSETQ, per germline. These data belong to a study of T cells expressing NK-cell markers. Study background: One of the eight sequenced donors was seronegative, whereas the other seven were HCMV-seropositive. Notes on the study in general: The leading position in the CD3+CD56-NKG2C+ fraction of a few donors also went to these clonotypes.

The sequenced sample was blood T cells: a sorted CD56 or NKG2C T cell subset, CD4+ or CD8+ T cells, or bulk PBMC T cells (not recorded which). This receptor was identified in a woman aged 18 to 75 in good health. The chain is built from TRBV5-1 and TRBJ2-5; TCRdb selects TRBD2, and the lack of DNA leaves this call unchecked. CDR3 amino acids: CASSSHPGTGRRETQYF.